A single sample gave rise to the 2 T cell receptor beta chains below, sequenced in a study of blood T cells in healthy people across ages. Alongside a J-beta primer mix, a sample-barcoded 5' primer served in a second PCR lasting about 7 to 12 cycles. In TCRdb, the 5' RACE reads were re-called with MiXCR into one record per CDR3 protein. Here the sample spans 500,000 to 700,000 distinct CDR3 sequences, roughly 30% being singletons. Sequencing was carried out using blood. The receptors derive from a woman of 80 years or more in good health.

The rearrangement links TRBV20-1 to TRBJ2-7, with TRBD1 matching over 9 bases. The germline CDR1 and CDR2 sequences are DFQATT and SNEGSKA (reference sequence). The CDR3 loop spans 13 amino acids. The trim removed 5 bases at V and 1 base at J, leaving 3 bases unmatched. The CDR3 region is CSAADRGSYEQYF. CDR3 nucleotides: TGCAGTGCTGCCGACAGGGGGTCCTACGAGCAGTACTTC.

The chain employs TRBV27 and TRBJ1-3, with TRBD1 matching 7 bases. CDR3 size: 13 residues. In germline, CDR1 is MNHEY, CDR2 SMNVEV (reference sequence). The J segment lost 2 bases and the V segment lost 6 bases, leaving 1 base of the junction unmatched. This CDR3 reads CASRDRTGNTIYF. The CDR3 nucleotides read TGTGCCAGCAGGGACAGGACTGGAAACACCATATATTTT.